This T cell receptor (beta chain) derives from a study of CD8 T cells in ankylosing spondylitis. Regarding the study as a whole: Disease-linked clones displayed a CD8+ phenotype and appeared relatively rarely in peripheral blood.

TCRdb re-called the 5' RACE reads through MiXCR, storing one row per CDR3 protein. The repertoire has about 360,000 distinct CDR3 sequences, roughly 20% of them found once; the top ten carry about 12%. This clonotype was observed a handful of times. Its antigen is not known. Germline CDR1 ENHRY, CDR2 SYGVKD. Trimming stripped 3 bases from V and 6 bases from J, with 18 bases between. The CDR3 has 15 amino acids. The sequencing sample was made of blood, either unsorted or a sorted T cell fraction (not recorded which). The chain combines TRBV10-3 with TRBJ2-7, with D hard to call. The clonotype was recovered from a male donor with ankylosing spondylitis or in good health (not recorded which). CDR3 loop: CAISENRVPSLEQYF. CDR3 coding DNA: TGTGCCATCAGTGAAAACCGAGTTCCTTCACTCGAGCAGTACTTC.